Shown below are 8 T cell receptor beta chains from a single sample sequenced in a study of blood T cells in healthy people across ages. A second PCR of 7 to 11 cycles used a sample-barcoded 5' primer and a J-beta primer mix. From the 5' RACE reads, TCRdb called clonotypes with MiXCR, one entry per CDR3 protein. The data hold about 640,000 distinct CDR3 sequences, with roughly 58% observed a single time. The sample comprised blood. These receptors were obtained from a man in his 60s in good health.

V gene TRBV5-4 combines with J gene TRBJ1-2, with D unresolved. This CDR3 spans 12 amino acids. The germline V gene encodes CDR1 SGHNT and CDR2 YYREEE (reference sequence). The V gene lost 7 bases and the J gene lost 2 bases, with 9 bases spanning the gap. For the CDR3, the DNA is TGTGCCAGCGGTGTCTACAACTATGGCTACACCTTC. Protein product: CASGVYNYGYTF.

The chain has TRBV5-6 and TRBJ1-2; possibly TRBD1 for D (6 bases). This CDR3 region has 14 residues. The V and J ends lost 3 bases and 7 bases respectively, with 16 bases between them. Per the germline V gene, CDR1 is SGHDT and CDR2 is YYEEEE. CDR3 sequence reads: CASSSTGFSSGYTF. The CDR3 DNA follows: TGTGCCAGCAGCTCCACAGGGTTTAGTAGTGGCTACACCTTC.

This rearrangement joins TRBV10-3 to TRBJ1-2; no clear D. Germline CDR1 and CDR2: ENHRY and SYGVKD. V was clipped by 8 bases and J by 2 bases, with 6 bases between them. CDR3 size: 11 residues. The CDR3, as DNA: TGTGCCATCTCAACGAACTATGGCTACACCTTC. It yields the protein CAISTNYGYTF.

The rearrangement uses TRBV24-1 and TRBJ2-3; TRBD2 matches 8 bases. Germline CDR1 is KGHDR and CDR2 is SFDVKD. The CDR3 runs to 15 residues. Germline trimming cut 12 bases from V and 0 bases from J; bases unmatched to any gene: 10. The CDR3 here is CAASPRGASTDTQYF. Here the CDR3 DNA reads TGTGCCGCCTCACCGCGGGGGGCTAGCACAGATACGCAGTATTTT.

V is TRBV15 and J is TRBJ2-3; maybe TRBD1 (5 bases). V was cut by 4 bases and J by 6 bases, with 14 bases left in between. CDR1 and CDR2 from the germline V gene are LNHNV and YYDKDF (reference sequence). CDR3 length: 14 residues. The CDR3 protein is CATSTRQTGDTQYF. CDR3 DNA sequence: TGTGCCACCAGCACCCGACAGACTGGCGATACGCAGTATTTT.

The chain uses TRBV4-1 and TRBJ2-5, with D possibly TRBD2 on 6 matching bases. This CDR3 is built from 15 residues. Germline values: CDR1 MGHRA, CDR2 YSYEKL. V lost 4 bases and J 5 bases, leaving 17 bases between the germline ends. The CDR3 reads CASSPAQRAGETQYF. Here the CDR3 DNA reads TGCGCCAGCAGCCCCGCTCAGCGGGCGGGGGAGACCCAGTACTTC.

The chain recombines TRBV28 with TRBJ2-7; 10 bases match TRBD1. With 6 bases clipped from V and 6 bases from J, the junction kept 5 bases outside the gene matches. CDR3 length: 13 amino acids. CDR1 is MDHEN, CDR2 SYDVKM, per germline. The CDR3 bases are TGTGCCAGCAGAGGGACAGGGGTTGGCGAGCAGTACTTC. Residues: CASRGTGVGEQYF.

This clonotype was observed a handful of times. This rearrangement joins TRBV10-1 to TRBJ2-3; no clear D. CDR3 size: 14 residues. Germline CDR1 WNHNN, CDR2 SYGVQD (reference sequence). With 3 bases removed from V and 0 bases from J, the gap between germline ends came to 7 bases. The CDR3 protein is CASSDGLSTDTQYF. CDR3 sequence (DNA): TGCGCCAGCAGTGACGGATTGAGCACAGATACGCAGTATTTT.